This TCR beta chain was documented in a study of somatic mutations in cytotoxic T cells in rheumatoid arthritis. Between the trimmed V and J ends, which lost 4 bases and 5 bases, there was a span of 2 bases. Germline V gene sequence: CDR1 SGHVS, CDR2 FQNEAQ. This CDR3 region has 11 residues. Measured with immunoSEQ multiplex PCR; TCRdb has only the in-frame clones, and not every one. In the table there are around 23,000 clones, 70% to 80% of which are singletons. Sequenced: CD8+ T cells sorted from blood. J is TRBJ2-2 and V is TRBV7-8; no firm D call. The sequence was obtained from a woman between 18 and 30 years old in good health. The CDR3 DNA is TGTGCCAGCAGCTGGACCGGGGAGCTGTTTTTT. Translation gives CASSWTGELFF.